The T cell receptor (beta chain) described here comes from a study of cytomegalovirus exposure and HLA in healthy donors. Study information: A data release that came early held approximately 85 million unique TCRs from HLA-typed donors.

On this clone itself: What it binds is not known.

Looked up from germline, CDR1 is SQVTM and CDR2 is ANQGSEA. With V trimmed by 6 bases and J by 6 bases, 7 bases remained unmatched. The CDR3 covers 13 residues. Study-level findings and limits: With later analysis, a missense DCLRE1C variant became linked to TCR beta V- and J-gene trimming.

This PCR relied on a set of 60 Vbeta primers and 13 Jbeta primers. Repertoires were generated with immunoSEQ multiplex PCR, while TCRdb's copy carries only in-frame clones and drops some. Of 75,000 to 90,000 clones in the sample, around 79% were seen once. Sample: PBMCs. The clonotype was recovered from a male donor in good health and CMV-seropositive. The V call is TRBV29-1, the J call TRBJ2-3; 9 positions agree with TRBD1. CDR3 sequence reads: CSVGNRGPDTQYF. The CDR3 nucleotides are TGCAGCGTCGGCAACAGGGGGCCTGATACGCAGTATTTT.